The 5 T cell receptor beta chains below all came from one sample that was sequenced in a study of T cell clonality in common variable immunodeficiency. The assay was immunoSEQ multiplex PCR, and TCRdb's table has in-frame clones only and misses some. The data show 40,000 to 50,000 clones, with none appearing a single time. Sequencing was performed on peripheral blood mononuclear cells. The source is a person aged 18 to 75 in good health.

This clone was observed a few times. From the germline J gene comes the end of the CDR3, since the read stops 3 residues before it. The J gene is TRBJ1-2, the V gene TRBV19; TRBD1 matches 7 bases. In germline, CDR1 is LNHDA, CDR2 SQIVND (reference sequence). The CDR3 runs to 16 residues. CDR3 DNA (partial): TGTGCCAGTAGTATCCCCTCCGGGACAGAGTTGTTCGGC. It specifies CASSIPSGTELFG. The entire CDR3 reads CASSIPSGTELFGYTF. The variable domain in full, with the rest retrieved from reference TRBV19 and TRBJ1-2, is DGGITQSPKYLFRKEGQNVTLSCEQNLNHDAMYWYRQDPGQGLRLIYYSQIVNDFQKGDIAEGYSVSREKKESFPLTVTSAQKNPTAFYLCASSIPSGTELFGYTFGSGTRLTVV.

This clone appeared a few times. A much more abundant neighbour one base away suggests this may be a read error. The CDR3: CAWSVGQGVTGAFF. The CDR3 DNA, read in part, is TGTGCCTGGAGTGTAGGGCAGGGAGTCACTGGA. The J gene is TRBJ1-1, the V gene TRBV30; possible D gene TRBD1, 5 bases. The read ends 3 residues shy of where the CDR3 ends; the end is completed using the germline J gene. This CDR3 is 14 amino acids long. Germline CDR1 reads GTSNPN; CDR2 reads SVGIG (reference sequence).

The table lists this clone with many counts. Sequencing ends 3 residues short of the CDR3 end; the germline J gene provides the rest. The chain is built from TRBV20-1 and TRBJ2-3, with 9 nucleotides matching TRBD1. Germline V gene lookup returns CDR1 DFQATT and CDR2 SNEGSKA (reference sequence). This CDR3 spans 12 amino acids. The CDR3 protein is CSARTGDETQYF. The CDR3 bases that were read are TGCAGTGCAAGGACAGGGGACGAGACG.

This clone came up many times. With the read ending 3 residues before the CDR3 end, the germline J gene is used to fill in that end. J is TRBJ1-4 and V is TRBV18; D is unresolved. V lost 6 bases to trimming and J lost 8 bases, with 19 bases between them. In germline, CDR1 is KGHSH, CDR2 LQKENI. The CDR3 is 15 amino acids. CDR3: CASSRSATGGEKLFF. CDR3 bases read: TGTGCCAGCTCCCGGAGCGCAACCGGCGGCGAAAAA.

Ten or more counts support this clone. The sequenced fragment ends 3 residues before the CDR3 boundary, so the rest is inferred from the germline J gene. This chain links TRBV7-9 with TRBJ1-2; tentatively, D is TRBD1 (6 bases). From germline, CDR1 is SEHNR and CDR2 FQNEAQ (reference sequence). The CDR3 sequence is 11 residues long. CDR3 DNA, as far as it was read: TGTGCCAGCAGCACCGGACAGCTC. This codes for CASSTGQL. The entire CDR3 protein is CASSTGQLYTF.